A single T cell receptor beta chain is shown here with its context. Its antigen is not yet known. This sample is drawn from a study of T cells expressing NK-cell markers (TCRdb year 2020). For context, the study as a whole: TCR beta-chain repertoires were profiled in sorted CD3+CD56+NKG2C+, CD3+CD56+NKG2C- and CD3+CD56-NKG2C+ T-cell subsets from eight donors. Among the eight sequenced donors, only one was HCMV-seronegative, while the other seven were HCMV-seropositive. The study sequenced eight donors, all healthy volunteers chosen at random: three men and five women. Illumina HiSeq 2000/2500, MiSeq or NextSeq was used to sequence libraries as 2 x 150 bp reads.

The cysteine opens and the phenylalanine closes a CDR3 of 15 amino acids. No DNA appears here. Looking up the germline V gene yields CDR1 KGHSH and CDR2 LQKENI. A commercial ELISA kit detecting HCMV-specific IgG in serum was used to determine HCMV serostatus. Peripheral blood mononuclear cells were isolated from blood by Ficoll density gradient centrifugation. The paper as a whole reports these results and caveats: Whether the expanded NKG2C-expressing T cell clones were specific for HCMV antigens remained unclear. Those dominant clonotypes were again the most abundant among CD3+CD56-NKG2C+ cells in a handful of donors, at roughly 25-60.1%. In several donors, the dominant CD3+CD56+NKG2C+ clonotypes were among the top 10 CD8+ clonotypes and accounted for roughly 1.0-7.5% of CD8+ T cells.

TCRdb records Illumina HiSeq 2000 as the sequencer. 5'RACE template switching, by which a universal primer site and unique molecular identifiers were added, was used to make TCR beta cDNA libraries. cDNA synthesis was primed from the TCR beta constant segment and was followed by two successive PCR amplification steps. On the study's bioinformatics: Reads were demultiplexed and grouped by UMI with MIGEC, and clonotypes were assembled and quantified with MiTCR. To remove erroneous sequences, TCR cDNA sequences were retained only when supported by two or more reads. The tcR package was used for downstream repertoire analysis, with clonotypes matched between fractions based on CDR3 nucleotide sequence plus V segment. VDJmatch was used to annotate antigen specificity against VDJdb, with one amino acid substitution allowed in CDR3. The reads, reprocessed by TCRdb, yield one row per CDR3 protein sequence and no DNA. TCRdb, not the original authors, processed these V and J calls. This sample's listing comprises about 450,000 distinct CDR3 sequences. The top ten constitute about 7.3% of the sample.

This receptor was identified in a woman between 18 and 70 years old in good health. What was sequenced was blood T cells: a sorted CD56 or NKG2C T cell subset, CD4+ or CD8+ T cells, or bulk PBMC T cells (not recorded which). The rearrangement joined TRBV18 to TRBJ2-3; no DNA is available, so the TRBD1 call from TCRdb remains unchecked. The CDR3 protein: CASSPGAGGSDTQYF.